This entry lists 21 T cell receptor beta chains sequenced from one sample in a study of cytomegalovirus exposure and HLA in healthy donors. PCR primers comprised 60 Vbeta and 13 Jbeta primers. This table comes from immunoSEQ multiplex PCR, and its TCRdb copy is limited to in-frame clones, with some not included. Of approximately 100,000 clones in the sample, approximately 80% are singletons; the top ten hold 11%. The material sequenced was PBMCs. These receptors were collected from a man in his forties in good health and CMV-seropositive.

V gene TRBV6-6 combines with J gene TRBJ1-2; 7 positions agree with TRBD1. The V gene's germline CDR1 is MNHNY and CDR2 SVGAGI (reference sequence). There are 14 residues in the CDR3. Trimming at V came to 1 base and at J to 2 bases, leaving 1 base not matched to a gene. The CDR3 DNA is TGTGCCAGCAGTTACTGGGGACAGAACTATGGCTACACCTTC. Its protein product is CASSYWGQNYGYTF.

This chain's CDR3 is CASSQDMETQYF. The CDR3 DNA reads as TGCGCCAGCAGCCAAGATATGGAGACCCAGTACTTC. V and J are TRBV4-1 and TRBJ2-5, with D hard to call. CDR1 and CDR2 (germline): MGHRA, YSYEKL. V lost 0 bases, J lost 5 bases, and 4 bases lay in between. CDR3 length: 12 residues.

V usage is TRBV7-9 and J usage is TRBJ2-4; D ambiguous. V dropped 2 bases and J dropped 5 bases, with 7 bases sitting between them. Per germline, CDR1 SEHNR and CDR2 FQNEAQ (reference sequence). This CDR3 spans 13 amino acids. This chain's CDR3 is CASSLNPENIQYF. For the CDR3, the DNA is TGTGCCAGCAGCTTAAACCCGGAAAACATTCAGTACTTC.

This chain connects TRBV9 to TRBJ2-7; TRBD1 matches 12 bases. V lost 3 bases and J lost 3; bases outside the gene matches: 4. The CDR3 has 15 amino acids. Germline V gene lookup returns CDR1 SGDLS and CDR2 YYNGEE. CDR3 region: CASSDGTGGFYEQYF. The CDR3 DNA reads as TGTGCCAGCAGCGACGGGACAGGGGGCTTCTACGAGCAGTACTTC.

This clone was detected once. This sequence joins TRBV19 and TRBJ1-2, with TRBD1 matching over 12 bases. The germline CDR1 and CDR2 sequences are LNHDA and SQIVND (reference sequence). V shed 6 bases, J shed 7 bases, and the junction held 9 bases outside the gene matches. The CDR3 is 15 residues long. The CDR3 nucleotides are TGTGCCAGTAGCAACTCGGGACAGGGGGCTTCTGGCTACACCTTC. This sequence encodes CASSNSGQGASGYTF.

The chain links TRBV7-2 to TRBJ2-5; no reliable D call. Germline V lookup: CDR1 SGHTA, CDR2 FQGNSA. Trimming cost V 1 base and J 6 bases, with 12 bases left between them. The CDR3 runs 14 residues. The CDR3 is CASSLDTVKKTQYF. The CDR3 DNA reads TGTGCCAGCAGCTTAGATACGGTCAAAAAGACCCAGTACTTC.

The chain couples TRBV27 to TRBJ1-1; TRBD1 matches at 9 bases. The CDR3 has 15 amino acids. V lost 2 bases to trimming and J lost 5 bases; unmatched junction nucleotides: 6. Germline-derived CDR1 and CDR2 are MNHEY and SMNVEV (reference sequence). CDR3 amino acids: CASSLTGTGRTEAFF. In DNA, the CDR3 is TGTGCCAGCAGTTTAACTGGGACAGGGAGAACTGAAGCTTTCTTT.

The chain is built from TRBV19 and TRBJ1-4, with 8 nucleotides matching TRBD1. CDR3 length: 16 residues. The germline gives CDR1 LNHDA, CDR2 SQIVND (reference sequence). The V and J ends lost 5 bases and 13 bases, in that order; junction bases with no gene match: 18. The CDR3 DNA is TGTGCCAGTAGTGCACTCCAGGGGGCGAGGACAAGTGGACTGTTTTTT. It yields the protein CASSALQGARTSGLFF.

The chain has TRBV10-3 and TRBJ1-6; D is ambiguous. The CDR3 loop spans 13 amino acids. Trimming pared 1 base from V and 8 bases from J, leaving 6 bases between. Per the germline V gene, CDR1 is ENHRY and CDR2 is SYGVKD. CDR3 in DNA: TGTGCCATCAGTGAGTACGAGGATTCACCCCTCCACTTT. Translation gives CAISEYEDSPLHF.

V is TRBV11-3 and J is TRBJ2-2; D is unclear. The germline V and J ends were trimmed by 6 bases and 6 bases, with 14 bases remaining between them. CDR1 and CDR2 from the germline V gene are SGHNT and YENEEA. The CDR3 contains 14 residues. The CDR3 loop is CASSLTGPAGELFF. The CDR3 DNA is TGTGCCAGCAGTTTGACGGGTCCGGCCGGGGAGCTGTTTTTT.

CDR3 protein: CASSLRGPKDTQYF. The CDR3 DNA is TGTGCCAGCAGCCTCCGTGGGCCCAAAGATACGCAGTATTTT. The chain uses TRBV7-2 and TRBJ2-3; no reliable D call. The CDR3 spans 14 residues. Germline V gene sequence: CDR1 SGHTA, CDR2 FQGNSA. V gave up 5 bases and J gave up 5 bases, with 14 bases separating them.

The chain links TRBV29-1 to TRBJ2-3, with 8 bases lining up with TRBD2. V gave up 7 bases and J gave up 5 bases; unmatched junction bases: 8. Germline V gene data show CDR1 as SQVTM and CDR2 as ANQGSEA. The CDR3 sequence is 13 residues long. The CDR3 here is CSAERGRGDTQYF. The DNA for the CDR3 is TGCAGCGCCGAGCGGGGGCGGGGAGATACGCAGTATTTT.

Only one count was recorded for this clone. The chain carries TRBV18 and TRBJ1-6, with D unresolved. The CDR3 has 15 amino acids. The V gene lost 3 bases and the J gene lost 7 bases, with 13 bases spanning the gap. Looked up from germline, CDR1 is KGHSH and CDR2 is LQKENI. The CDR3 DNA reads TGTGCCAGCTCACCCGCTTGGCAAAGAAATTCACCCCTCCACTTT. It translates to CASSPAWQRNSPLHF.

The CDR3 region is CASSSGLAGTGETQYF. Written as DNA, the CDR3 is TGCGCCAGCAGCTCGGGACTAGCGGGGACAGGGGAGACCCAGTACTTC. The chain employs TRBV5-1 and TRBJ2-5, with 13 positions matching TRBD2. The ends lost 3 bases at V and 5 bases at J; junction bases unmatched: 7. CDR3 length: 16 residues. CDR1 and CDR2 (germline): SGHRS, YFSETQ.

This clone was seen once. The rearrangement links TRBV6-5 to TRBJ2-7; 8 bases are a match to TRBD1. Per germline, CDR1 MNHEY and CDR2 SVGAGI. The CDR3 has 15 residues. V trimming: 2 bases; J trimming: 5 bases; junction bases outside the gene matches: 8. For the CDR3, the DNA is TGTGCCAGCAGTTACCGATCTGGACAGGGCAACGAGCAGTACTTC. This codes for CASSYRSGQGNEQYF.

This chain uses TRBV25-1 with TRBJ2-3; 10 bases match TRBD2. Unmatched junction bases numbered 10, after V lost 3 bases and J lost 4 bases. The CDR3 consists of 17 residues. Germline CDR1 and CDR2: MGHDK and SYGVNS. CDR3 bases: TGTGCCAGCAGTGACCCCAAACTAGCGGGGAGGTCAGATACGCAGTATTTT. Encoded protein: CASSDPKLAGRSDTQYF.

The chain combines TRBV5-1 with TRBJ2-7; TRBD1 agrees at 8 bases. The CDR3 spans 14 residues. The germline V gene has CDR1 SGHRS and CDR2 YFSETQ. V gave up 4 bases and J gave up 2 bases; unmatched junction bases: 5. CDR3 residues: CASSQTGVPYEQYF. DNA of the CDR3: TGCGCCAGCAGCCAGACAGGGGTTCCCTACGAGCAGTACTTC.

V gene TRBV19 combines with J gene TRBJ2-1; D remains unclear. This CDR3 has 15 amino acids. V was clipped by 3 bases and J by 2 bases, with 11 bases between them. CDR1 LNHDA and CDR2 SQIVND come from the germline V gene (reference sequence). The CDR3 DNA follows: TGTGCCAGTAGTATTTGGGCACACGCCTACAATGAGCAGTTCTTC. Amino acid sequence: CASSIWAHAYNEQFF.

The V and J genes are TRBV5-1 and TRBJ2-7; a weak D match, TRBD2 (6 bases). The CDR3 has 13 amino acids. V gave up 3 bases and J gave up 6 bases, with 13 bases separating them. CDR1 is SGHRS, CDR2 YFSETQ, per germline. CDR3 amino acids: CASSSPPGGEQYF. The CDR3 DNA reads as TGCGCCAGCAGCTCGCCCCCCGGGGGCGAGCAGTACTTC.

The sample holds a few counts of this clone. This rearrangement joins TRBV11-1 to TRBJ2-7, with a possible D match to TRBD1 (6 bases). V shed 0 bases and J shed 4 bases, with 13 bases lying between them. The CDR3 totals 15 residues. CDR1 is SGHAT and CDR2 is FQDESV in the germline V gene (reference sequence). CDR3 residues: CASSLARDTLYEQYF. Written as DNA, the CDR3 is TGTGCCAGCAGCTTAGCCCGGGACACCTTATACGAGCAGTACTTC.

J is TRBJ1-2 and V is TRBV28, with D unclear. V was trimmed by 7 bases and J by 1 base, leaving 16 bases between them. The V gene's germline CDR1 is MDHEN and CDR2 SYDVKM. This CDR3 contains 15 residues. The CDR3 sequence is CASTHNLGGNYGYTF. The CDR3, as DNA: TGTGCCAGCACCCACAACCTGGGAGGTAACTATGGCTACACCTTC.